The 7 T cell receptor beta chains reported below all come from one sample, sequenced in a study of T cell clonotyping in hematopoietic cell transplantation. Sequenced by immunoSEQ multiplex PCR; TCRdb stores in-frame clones only, minus some. The data contain fewer than 100,000 clones, 90% to 96% of them singletons. The time point denotes: recipient sample about 28 days before transplant, after cytoreduction. Sample: peripheral blood mononuclear cells, taken before stem cell transplant. These TCRs come from a woman aged 45-59 years with acute myeloid leukemia. Some clones in this sample may be carry-over from other donors' samples.

The V gene is TRBV27, the J gene TRBJ2-3, with D perhaps assigned TRBD1 or TRBD2 (6 bases each). Trimming removed 5 bases at V and 0 bases at J, with 18 bases between. CDR3 length equals 17 residues. The germline CDR1 and CDR2 sequences are MNHEY and SMNVEV (reference sequence). This CDR3 reads CASSRSRGGLSTDTQYF. The CDR3 nucleotides are TGTGCCAGCAGTCGCTCACGTGGGGGGCTTAGCACAGATACGCAGTATTTT.

The chain has TRBV19 and TRBJ2-1, with 8 bases identical to TRBD2. The CDR3 contains 16 residues. Germline V gene data show CDR1 as LNHDA and CDR2 as SQIVND (reference sequence). Losses at the gene ends were 5 bases for V and 0 bases for J; bases not matched to a gene: 6. CDR3 sequence: CASSYERGISYNEQFF. As DNA, the CDR3 is TGTGCCAGTAGTTATGAGCGGGGGATCTCCTACAATGAGCAGTTCTTC.

V and J are TRBV28 and TRBJ2-7; 9 positions match TRBD1. CDR1 is MDHEN, CDR2 SYDVKM, per germline. CDR3 length: 14 residues. V trimming: 8 bases; J trimming: 5 bases; junction bases outside the gene matches: 10. CDR3 sequence (DNA): TGTGCCAGCGTCCCAGGACAGGGGTTAAACGAGCAGTACTTC. Translation gives CASVPGQGLNEQYF.

This clone was observed a single time. The gene calls are TRBV11-2 and TRBJ2-7; tentatively, D is TRBD1 or TRBD2 (5 bases each). V lost 5 bases and J 4 bases, leaving 15 bases between the germline ends. Germline loops: CDR1 SGHAT, CDR2 FQNNGV. The CDR3 consists of 14 residues. The CDR3 DNA is TGTGCCAGCAGCGATCGGGACCGCCGATACGAGCAGTACTTC. Its translation is CASSDRDRRYEQYF.

The V and J genes are TRBV28 and TRBJ1-5; tentatively, D is TRBD1 (5 bases). This CDR3 contains 15 residues. Trimming removed 4 bases at V and 2 bases at J, with 12 bases between. The germline V gene has CDR1 MDHEN and CDR2 SYDVKM. The CDR3 is CASSSPGSRNQPQHF. The CDR3 DNA reads as TGTGCCAGCAGTTCCCCAGGGTCTCGCAATCAGCCCCAGCATTTT.

This clone was found once. The chain links TRBV2 to TRBJ2-3; either TRBD1 or TRBD2 may supply D (5 bases each). V lost 8 bases to trimming and J lost 4 bases, with 10 bases between them. Germline V gene lookup returns CDR1 SNHLY and CDR2 FYNNEI. The CDR3 totals 12 residues. CDR3 in amino acids: CASQRGPDTQYF. In nucleotides, the CDR3 is TGTGCCAGCCAGAGGGGCCCAGATACGCAGTATTTT.

The V gene is TRBV7-3, the J gene TRBJ2-1; 7 positions match TRBD1. The CDR3 runs to 14 residues. Germline assignment: CDR1 SGHTA and CDR2 FQGTGA. V was pared by 4 bases and J by 10 bases, with 10 bases of the junction left unmatched. CDR3 region: CASSSGQLEYEQFF. The CDR3 region has the DNA TGTGCCAGCAGCTCGGGACAGTTAGAGTACGAGCAGTTCTTC.